These T cell receptor beta chains were read from a single sample in a study of shared clonotypes between healthy human individuals. Clones were read by immunoSEQ multiplex PCR, and TCRdb kept only the in-frame ones, dropping some. The sample has approximately 2.1 million clones, approximately 93% seen once. Sequences were obtained from naive CD4+ T cells from PBMCs. All receptors come from a man between 18 and 29 years old in good health. Some clones in this sample may be carry-over from other donors' samples. Each CDR3 is given with its conserved first and last residue. D genes are given only for firm matches. Size is stated for part of the rows, as once, few or many counts, or as a class when the clone is expanded.

clone size,V gene,D gene,J gene,CDR3 protein,CDR3 DNA
NA,TRBV15,NA,TRBJ1-4,CATSRAGEANEKLFF,TGTGCCACCAGCAGAGCTGGTGAAGCTAATGAAAAACTGTTTTTT
NA,TRBV4-2,TRBD2,TRBJ2-7,CASSPGLAGPYEQYF,TGTGCCAGCAGCCCGGGACTAGCGGGGCCCTACGAGCAGTACTTC
NA,TRBV19,TRBD1,TRBJ2-2,CASSRQGNLDTGELFF,TGTGCCAGTAGTAGACAGGGGAATTTGGACACCGGGGAGCTGTTTTTT
NA,TRBV11-2,TRBD1,TRBJ1-2,CASSRERDRVYGYTF,TGTGCCAGCAGCCGTGAAAGGGACAGGGTCTATGGCTACACCTTC
NA,TRBV28,NA,TRBJ1-5,CASRPGQVSNQPQHF,TGTGCCAGCCGCCCTGGGCAGGTGAGCAATCAGCCCCAGCATTTT
NA,TRBV29-1,NA,TRBJ1-1,CSARMGGRMGGAFF,TGCAGCGCACGCATGGGGGGGCGCATGGGGGGAGCTTTCTTT
NA,TRBV4-2,TRBD2,TRBJ2-5,CASSQGSSGRGETQYF,TGTGCCAGCAGCCAAGGGTCTAGCGGGAGAGGAGAGACCCAGTACTTC
NA,TRBV5-4,NA,TRBJ2-3,CASSPTSTDTQYF,TGTGCCAGCAGCCCTACGTCCACAGATACGCAGTATTTT
NA,TRBV5-1,NA,TRBJ1-1,CASSWGATGRNTEAFF,TGCGCCAGCAGCTGGGGGGCAACCGGGCGGAACACTGAAGCTTTCTTT
NA,TRBV6-6,TRBD1,TRBJ1-5,CASSYSPDRTQPQHF,TGTGCCAGCAGTTATTCCCCGGACAGGACTCAGCCCCAGCATTTT
NA,TRBV18,TRBD1,TRBJ2-7,CASSPRQGQNSYEQYF,TGTGCCAGCTCACCTCGACAGGGACAAAACTCCTACGAGCAGTACTTC
NA,TRBV15,NA,TRBJ2-1,CATSRDVPGYNEQFF,TGTGCCACCAGCAGAGATGTTCCCGGTTACAATGAGCAGTTCTTC
NA,TRBV28,NA,TRBJ2-2,CASSRGAGPGELFF,TGTGCCAGCAGCCGGGGGGCGGGACCCGGGGAGCTGTTTTTT
NA,TRBV9,NA,TRBJ1-1,CASSADLKTEAFF,TGTGCCAGCAGCGCCGACCTGAAAACTGAAGCTTTCTTT
NA,TRBV9,NA,TRBJ1-5,CASSEWGDQPQHF,TGTGCCAGCAGCGAGTGGGGTGACCAGCCCCAGCATTTT
NA,TRBV5-1,NA,TRBJ2-1,CASSFHQAANEQFF,TGCGCCAGCAGCTTCCATCAGGCGGCGAATGAGCAGTTCTTC
NA,TRBV4-3,NA,TRBJ1-3,CASSQFPAVGHRSGNTIYF,TGCGCCAGCAGCCAATTTCCCGCCGTTGGGCACCGCTCTGGAAACACCATATATTTT
NA,TRBV5-1,TRBD2,TRBJ2-6,CASSFPGGPLAGANVLTF,TGCGCCAGCAGCTTTCCGGGAGGGCCTCTAGCTGGGGCCAACGTCCTGACTTTC
NA,TRBV11-3,NA,TRBJ2-7,CASSLSSYGIQYF,TGTGCCAGCAGCTTAAGCTCTTATGGGATCCAGTACTTC
NA,TRBV19,TRBD1,TRBJ1-2,CASSDRGLYGYTF,TGTGCCAGTAGCGACAGGGGGCTCTATGGCTACACCTTC
NA,TRBV5-1,TRBD2,TRBJ2-7,CASSSTVGLAALYEQYF,TGCGCCAGCAGCTCTACTGTTGGACTAGCGGCCCTCTACGAGCAGTACTTC
NA,TRBV11-3,NA,TRBJ1-1,CASSLTSTTEAFF,TGTGCCAGCAGCCTGACATCGACCACTGAAGCTTTCTTT
NA,TRBV2,TRBD1,TRBJ2-7,CASSDQGQGTEQYF,TGTGCCAGCAGTGATCAGGGACAGGGTACCGAGCAGTACTTC
NA,TRBV28,TRBD1,TRBJ1-2,CASLTGEGGYTF,TGTGCCAGCCTGACAGGGGAAGGTGGCTACACCTTC
NA,TRBV28,NA,TRBJ2-2,CASSLRLTGMDTGELFF,TGTGCCAGCAGTCTAAGACTTACAGGGATGGACACCGGGGAGCTGTTTTTT
once,TRBV4-2,TRBD2,TRBJ2-1,CASSQTDSGGALDEQFF,TGTGCCAGCAGCCAAACGGATAGCGGGGGGGCCTTGGATGAGCAGTTCTTC
NA,TRBV30,TRBD2,TRBJ2-1,CAWSGGLAGRLSSYNEQFF,TGTGCCTGGAGCGGGGGACTAGCGGGCCGATTAAGCTCCTACAATGAGCAGTTCTTC
NA,TRBV9,TRBD2,TRBJ2-5,CASSVVASGGETQYF,TGTGCCAGCAGCGTAGTGGCTAGCGGTGGGGAGACCCAGTACTTC
NA,TRBV10-3,NA,TRBJ2-7,CAISGQGPYEQYF,TGTGCCATCAGTGGGCAGGGACCCTACGAGCAGTACTTC
once,TRBV7-8,NA,TRBJ2-7,CASSLRAGLYYEQYF,TGTGCCAGCAGCTTACGGGCGGGACTCTACTACGAGCAGTACTTC
NA,TRBV5-6,NA,TRBJ2-7,CASSLRGWALAEQYF,TGTGCCAGCAGCTTGAGGGGTTGGGCTCTCGCCGAGCAGTACTTC
once,TRBV6-6,NA,TRBJ2-3,CASSSQGGAYF,TGTGCCAGCAGTTCACAGGGGGGGGCGTATTTT
NA,TRBV11-2,NA,TRBJ1-3,CASSPRGTGNTIYF,TGTGCCAGCAGCCCACGGGGGACGGGAAACACCATATATTTT
NA,TRBV11-3,NA,TRBJ2-7,CASSLLLGHEQYF,TGTGCCAGCAGCCTTCTCCTAGGTCACGAGCAGTACTTC
NA,TRBV5-1,TRBD1,TRBJ1-4,CASSLTGGPTNEKLFF,TGCGCCAGCAGCTTGACAGGGGGCCCAACTAATGAAAAACTGTTTTTT
NA,TRBV15,TRBD2,TRBJ2-3,CATSRGRPSGSTDTQYF,TGTGCCACCAGCAGAGGTCGCCCTAGCGGGAGCACAGATACGCAGTATTTT
NA,TRBV7-3,NA,TRBJ2-5,CASSLSGAETQYF,TGTGCCAGCAGCTTATCTGGGGCGGAGACCCAGTACTTC
NA,TRBV13,NA,TRBJ1-2,CASSHPEEGPYGYTF,TGTGCCAGCAGTCACCCAGAGGAGGGGCCTTATGGCTACACCTTC
NA,TRBV7-3,NA,TRBJ2-1,CASSLNIADEQFF,TGTGCCAGCAGCTTAAACATTGCGGATGAGCAGTTCTTC
once,TRBV10-1,TRBD2,TRBJ2-1,CASSEASGRIEQFF,TGCGCCAGCAGTGAGGCTAGCGGGAGAATTGAGCAGTTCTTC
NA,TRBV7-2,NA,TRBJ2-7,CASSFSWGSYEQYF,TGTGCCAGCAGCTTCTCCTGGGGATCCTACGAGCAGTACTTC
NA,TRBV2,NA,TRBJ2-7,CASSGEFFGPSSYEQYF,TGTGCCAGCAGTGGGGAATTTTTCGGACCAAGCTCCTACGAGCAGTACTTC
NA,TRBV7-9,NA,TRBJ1-3,CASRSPPTGNTIYF,TGTGCCAGCAGATCACCCCCCACTGGAAACACCATATATTTT
NA,TRBV28,TRBD2,TRBJ2-1,CTSASSYNEQFF,TGCACTAGCGCGAGCTCCTACAATGAGCAGTTCTTC
NA,TRBV28,NA,TRBJ2-2,CASRGNTHTGELFF,TGTGCCAGCAGAGGAAATACCCACACCGGGGAGCTGTTTTTT
NA,TRBV28,NA,TRBJ1-1,CASSPPLLVAFF,TGTGCCAGCAGTCCCCCTCTGTTGGTGGCTTTCTTT
NA,TRBV9,NA,TRBJ2-5,CASSQVEETQYF,TGTGCCAGCAGCCAGGTGGAAGAGACCCAGTACTTC
NA,TRBV27,NA,TRBJ1-5,CASSFGPGGRNQPQHF,TGTGCCAGCAGTTTTGGTCCGGGAGGTCGCAATCAGCCCCAGCATTTT
once,TRBV7-9,TRBD2,TRBJ2-1,CASSSLPGLFF,TGTGCCAGCAGCTCCCTCCCGGGACTATTCTTC
NA,TRBV30,TRBD2,TRBJ2-5,CAWSVGAGVGETQYF,TGTGCCTGGAGTGTGGGAGCGGGAGTGGGGGAGACCCAGTACTTC
NA,TRBV9,TRBD1,TRBJ1-5,CASSDRGLGPQHF,TGTGCCAGCAGCGACAGGGGCCTGGGGCCCCAGCATTTT
NA,TRBV7-2,NA,TRBJ2-7,CASSFGAGAYEQYF,TGTGCCAGCAGCTTTGGAGCAGGGGCCTACGAGCAGTACTTC
NA,TRBV6-4,NA,TRBJ2-1,CASSDHPLAANNEQFF,TGTGCCAGCAGCGATCACCCCCTAGCAGCTAACAATGAGCAGTTCTTC
NA,TRBV5-4,NA,TRBJ1-5,CASSFLPGQPQHF,TGTGCCAGCAGCTTCCTCCCCGGACAGCCCCAGCATTTT
NA,TRBV6-1,NA,TRBJ2-3,CASSERNGRPTDTQYF,TGTGCCAGCAGTGAAAGGAACGGGAGACCCACAGATACGCAGTATTTT
NA,TRBV30,TRBD2,TRBJ2-2,CAWSLSGGRTRELFF,TGTGCCTGGAGTTTGTCCGGGGGGAGGACTCGGGAGCTGTTTTTT
once,TRBV27,TRBD1,TRBJ2-7,CASSRDRSYEQYF,TGTGCCAGCTCCCGGGACAGATCCTACGAGCAGTACTTC